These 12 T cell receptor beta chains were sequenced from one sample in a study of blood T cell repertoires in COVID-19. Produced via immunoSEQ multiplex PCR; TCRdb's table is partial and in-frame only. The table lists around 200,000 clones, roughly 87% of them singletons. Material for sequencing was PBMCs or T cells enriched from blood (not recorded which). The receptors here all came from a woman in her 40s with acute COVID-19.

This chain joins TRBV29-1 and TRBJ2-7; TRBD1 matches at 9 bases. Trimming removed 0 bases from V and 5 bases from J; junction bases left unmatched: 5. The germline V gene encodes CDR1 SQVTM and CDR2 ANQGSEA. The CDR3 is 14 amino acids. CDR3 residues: CSVEDPDRGDEQYF. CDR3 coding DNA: TGCAGCGTTGAAGACCCGGACAGGGGCGACGAGCAGTACTTC.

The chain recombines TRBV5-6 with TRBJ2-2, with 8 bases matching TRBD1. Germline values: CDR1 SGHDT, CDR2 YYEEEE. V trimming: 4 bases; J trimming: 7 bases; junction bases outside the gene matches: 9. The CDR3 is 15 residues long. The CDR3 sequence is CASSRKQGGSGELFF. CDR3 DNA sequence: TGTGCCAGCAGCAGGAAACAGGGGGGAAGCGGGGAGCTGTTTTTT.

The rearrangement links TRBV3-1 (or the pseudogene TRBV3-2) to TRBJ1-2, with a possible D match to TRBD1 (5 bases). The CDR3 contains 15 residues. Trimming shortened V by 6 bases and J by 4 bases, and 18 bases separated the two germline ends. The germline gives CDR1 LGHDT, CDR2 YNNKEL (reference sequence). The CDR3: CASSQGRTFTYGYTF. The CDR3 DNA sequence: TGTGCCAGCAGTCAGGGCAGGACCTTCACCTATGGCTACACCTTC.

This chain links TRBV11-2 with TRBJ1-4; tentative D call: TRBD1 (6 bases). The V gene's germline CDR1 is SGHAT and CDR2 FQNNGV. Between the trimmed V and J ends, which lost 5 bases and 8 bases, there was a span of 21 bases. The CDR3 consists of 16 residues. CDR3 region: CASSHPARGRREKLFF. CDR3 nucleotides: TGTGCCAGCAGCCACCCTGCCAGGGGACGGAGGGAAAAACTGTTTTTT.

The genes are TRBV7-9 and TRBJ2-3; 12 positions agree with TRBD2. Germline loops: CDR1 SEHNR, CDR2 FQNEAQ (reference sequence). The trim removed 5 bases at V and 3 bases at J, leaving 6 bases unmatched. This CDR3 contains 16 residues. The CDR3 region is CASSPSSGGATDTQYF. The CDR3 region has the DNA TGTGCCAGCAGCCCATCTAGCGGGGGGGCAACAGATACGCAGTATTTT.

The CDR3 is CASSFGIRQYF. CDR3 coding DNA: TGTGCCAGCAGTTTCGGTATACGGCAGTACTTC. V and J are TRBV28 and TRBJ2-7, with D unclear. This CDR3 spans 11 amino acids. V dropped 3 bases and J dropped 9 bases, with 9 bases sitting between them. The V gene's germline CDR1 is MDHEN and CDR2 SYDVKM.

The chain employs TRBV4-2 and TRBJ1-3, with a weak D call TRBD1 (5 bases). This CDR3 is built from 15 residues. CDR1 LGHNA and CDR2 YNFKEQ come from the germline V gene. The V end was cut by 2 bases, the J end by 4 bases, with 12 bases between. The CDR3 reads CASSQPRGAGNTIYF. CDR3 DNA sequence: TGTGCCAGCAGCCAACCTAGGGGTGCCGGAAACACCATATATTTT.

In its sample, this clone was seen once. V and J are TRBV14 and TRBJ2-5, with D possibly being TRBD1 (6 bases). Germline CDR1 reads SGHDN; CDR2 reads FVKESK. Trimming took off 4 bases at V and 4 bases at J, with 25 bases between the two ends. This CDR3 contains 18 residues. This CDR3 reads CASSLLQGTGTKGETQYF. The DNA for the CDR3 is TGTGCCAGCAGCCTCCTCCAAGGTACCGGGACAAAGGGAGAGACCCAGTACTTC.

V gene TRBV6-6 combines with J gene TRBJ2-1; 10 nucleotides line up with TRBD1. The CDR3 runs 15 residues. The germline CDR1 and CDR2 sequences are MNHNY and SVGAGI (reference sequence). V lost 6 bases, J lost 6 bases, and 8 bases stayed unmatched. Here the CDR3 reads CASRDPGTGANEQFF. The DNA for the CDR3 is TGTGCCAGCAGAGACCCCGGGACAGGGGCCAATGAGCAGTTCTTC.

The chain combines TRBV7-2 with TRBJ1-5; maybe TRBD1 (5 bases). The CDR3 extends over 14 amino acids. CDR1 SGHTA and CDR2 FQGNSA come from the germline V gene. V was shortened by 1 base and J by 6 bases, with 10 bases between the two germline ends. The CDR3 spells CASSLGGGFQPQHF. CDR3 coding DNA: TGTGCCAGCAGCTTAGGGGGGGGGTTTCAGCCCCAGCATTTT.

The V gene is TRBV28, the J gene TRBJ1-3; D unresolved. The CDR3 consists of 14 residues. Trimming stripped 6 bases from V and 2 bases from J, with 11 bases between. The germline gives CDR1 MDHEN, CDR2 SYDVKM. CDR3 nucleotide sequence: TGTGCCAGCAGGCCAGTGGTTCCTGGAAACACCATATATTTT. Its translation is CASRPVVPGNTIYF.

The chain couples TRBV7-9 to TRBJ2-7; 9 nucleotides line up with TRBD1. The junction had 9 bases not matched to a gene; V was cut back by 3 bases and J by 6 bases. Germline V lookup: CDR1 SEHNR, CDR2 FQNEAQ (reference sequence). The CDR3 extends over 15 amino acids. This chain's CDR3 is CASSFLGQGTSEQYF. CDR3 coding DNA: TGTGCCAGCAGCTTCCTTGGACAGGGGACTTCCGAGCAGTACTTC.